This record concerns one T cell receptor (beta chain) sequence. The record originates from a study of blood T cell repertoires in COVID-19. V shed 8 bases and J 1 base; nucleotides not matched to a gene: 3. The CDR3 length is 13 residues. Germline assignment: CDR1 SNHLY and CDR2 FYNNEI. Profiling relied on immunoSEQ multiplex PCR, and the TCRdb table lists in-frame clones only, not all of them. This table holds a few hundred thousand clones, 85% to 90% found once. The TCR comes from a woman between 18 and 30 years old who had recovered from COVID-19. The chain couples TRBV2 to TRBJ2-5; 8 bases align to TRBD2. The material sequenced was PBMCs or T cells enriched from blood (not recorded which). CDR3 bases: TGTGCCAGCCAGCGGGGGCCCCAAGAGACCCAGTACTTC. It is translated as CASQRGPQETQYF.